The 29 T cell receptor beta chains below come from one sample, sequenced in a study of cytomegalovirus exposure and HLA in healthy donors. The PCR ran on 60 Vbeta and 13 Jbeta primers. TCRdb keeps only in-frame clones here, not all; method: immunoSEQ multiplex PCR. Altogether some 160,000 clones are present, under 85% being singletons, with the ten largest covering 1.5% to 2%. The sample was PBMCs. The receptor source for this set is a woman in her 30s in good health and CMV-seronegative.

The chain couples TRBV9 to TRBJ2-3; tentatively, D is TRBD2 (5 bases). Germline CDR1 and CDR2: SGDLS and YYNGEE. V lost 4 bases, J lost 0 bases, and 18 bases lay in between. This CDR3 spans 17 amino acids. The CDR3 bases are TGTGCCAGCAGCCTATATTTGGGCGGGTCGAGCACAGATACGCAGTATTTT. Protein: CASSLYLGGSSTDTQYF.

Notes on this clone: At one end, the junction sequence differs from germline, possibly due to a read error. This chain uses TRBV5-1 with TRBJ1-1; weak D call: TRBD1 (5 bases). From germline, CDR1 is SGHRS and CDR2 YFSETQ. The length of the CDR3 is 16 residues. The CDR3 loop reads CASSLGFGGMNPEAFF. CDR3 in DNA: TGCGCCAGCAGCTTGGGGTTTGGGGGGATGAACCCTGAAGCTTTCTTT.

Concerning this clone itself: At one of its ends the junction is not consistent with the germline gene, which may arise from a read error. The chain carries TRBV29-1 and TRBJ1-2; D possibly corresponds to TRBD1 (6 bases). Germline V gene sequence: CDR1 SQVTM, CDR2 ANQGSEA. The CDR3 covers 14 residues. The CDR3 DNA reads TGCAGCGTTGAACGGTCAGGGGTGGTGGATGGCTACCCCTTC. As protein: CSVERSGVVDGYPF.

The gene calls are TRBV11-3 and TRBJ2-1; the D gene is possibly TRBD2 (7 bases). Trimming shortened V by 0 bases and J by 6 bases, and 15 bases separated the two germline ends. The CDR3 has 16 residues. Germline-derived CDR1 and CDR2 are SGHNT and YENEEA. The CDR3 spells CASSLDPGGPGNEQFF. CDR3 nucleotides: TGTGCCAGCAGCTTAGATCCGGGGGGCCCTGGCAATGAGCAGTTCTTC. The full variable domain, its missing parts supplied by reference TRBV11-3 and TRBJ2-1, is EAGVVQSPRYKIIEKKQPVAFWCNPISGHNTLYWYLQNLGQGPELLIRYENEEAVDDSQLPKDRFSAERLKGVDSTLKIQPAELGDSAVYLCASSLDPGGPGNEQFFGPGTRLTVL.

The CDR3 DNA follows: TGTGCCAGCAGCCCCTCGGGGACAGGAGGGGAAAAACTGTTTTTT. Protein: CASSPSGTGGEKLFF. The rearrangement joins TRBV7-2 to TRBJ1-4, with 8 bases aligning to TRBD1. The CDR3 contains 15 residues. The germline V gene has CDR1 SGHTA and CDR2 FQGNSA. V gave up 5 bases and J gave up 8 bases; unmatched junction bases: 10. The full variable domain, in which reference TRBV7-2 and TRBJ1-4 provide the parts outside the CDR3, is GAGVSQSPSNKVTEKGKDVELRCDPISGHTALYWYRQSLGQGLEFLIYFQGNSAPDKSGLPSDRFSAERTGGSVSTLTIQRTQQEDSAVYLCASSPSGTGGEKLFFGSGTQLSVL.

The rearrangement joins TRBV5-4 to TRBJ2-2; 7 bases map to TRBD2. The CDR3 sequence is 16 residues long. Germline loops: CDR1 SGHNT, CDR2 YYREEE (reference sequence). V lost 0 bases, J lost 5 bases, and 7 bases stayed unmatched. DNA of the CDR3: TGTGCCAGCAGCTTGGAGGGAGGGTTAGAAACCGGGGAGCTGTTTTTT. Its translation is CASSLEGGLETGELFF.

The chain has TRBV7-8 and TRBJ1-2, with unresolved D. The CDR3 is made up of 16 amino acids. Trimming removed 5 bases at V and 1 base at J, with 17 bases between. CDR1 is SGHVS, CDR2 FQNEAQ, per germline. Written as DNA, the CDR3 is TGTGCCAGCAGCCCGAGCGGGTCCTCATTTAACTATGGCTACACCTTC. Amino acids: CASSPSGSSFNYGYTF.

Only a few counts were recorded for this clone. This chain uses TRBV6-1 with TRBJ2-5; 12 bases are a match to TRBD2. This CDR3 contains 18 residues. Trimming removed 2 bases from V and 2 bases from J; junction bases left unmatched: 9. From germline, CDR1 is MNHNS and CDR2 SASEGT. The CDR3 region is CASSESSGGAKRQETQYF. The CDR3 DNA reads TGTGCCAGCAGTGAATCTAGCGGGGGGGCCAAGCGGCAAGAGACCCAGTACTTC.

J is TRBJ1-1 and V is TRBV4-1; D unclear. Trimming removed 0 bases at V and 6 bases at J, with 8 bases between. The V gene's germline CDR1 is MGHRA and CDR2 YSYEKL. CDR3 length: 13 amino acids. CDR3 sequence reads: CASSQDYSSEAFF. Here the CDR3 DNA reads TGCGCCAGCAGCCAAGATTACTCCTCTGAAGCTTTCTTT.

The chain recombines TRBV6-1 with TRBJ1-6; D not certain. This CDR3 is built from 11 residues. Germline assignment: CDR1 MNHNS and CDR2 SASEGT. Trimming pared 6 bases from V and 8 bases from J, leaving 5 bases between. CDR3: CASREDSPLHF. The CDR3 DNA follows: TGTGCCAGCAGGGAGGATTCACCCCTCCACTTT.

The chain's CDR3 is CASSPRTVYNEQFF. The CDR3, as DNA: TGTGCCAGTAGTCCAAGGACAGTCTACAATGAGCAGTTCTTC. The chain is built from TRBV19 and TRBJ2-1; D perhaps matches TRBD1 (6 bases). The ends were cut back, 5 bases at V and 3 bases at J, with 11 bases in the middle. Germline V gives CDR1 LNHDA, CDR2 SQIVND (reference sequence). The CDR3 runs 14 residues.

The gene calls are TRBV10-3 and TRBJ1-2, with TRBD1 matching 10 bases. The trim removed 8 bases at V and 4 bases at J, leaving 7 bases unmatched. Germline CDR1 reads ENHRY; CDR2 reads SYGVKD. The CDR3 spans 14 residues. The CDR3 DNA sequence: TGTGCCATCGGCGGGGACAGGGGCATCTATGGCTACACCTTC. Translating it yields CAIGGDRGIYGYTF.

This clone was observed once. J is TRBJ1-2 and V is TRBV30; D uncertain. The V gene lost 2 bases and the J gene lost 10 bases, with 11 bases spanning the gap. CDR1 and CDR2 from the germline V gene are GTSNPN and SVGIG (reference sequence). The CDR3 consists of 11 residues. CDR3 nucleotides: TGTGCCTGGAGTACTCTATCCCTCTACACCTTC. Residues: CAWSTLSLYTF.

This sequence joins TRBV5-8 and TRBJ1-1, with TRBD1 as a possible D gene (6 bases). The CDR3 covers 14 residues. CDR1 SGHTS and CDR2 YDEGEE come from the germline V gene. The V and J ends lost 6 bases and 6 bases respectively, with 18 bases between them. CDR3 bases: TGTGCCAGCAACTCAGGTTACAGGGTTCCTGAAGCTTTCTTT. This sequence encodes CASNSGYRVPEAFF. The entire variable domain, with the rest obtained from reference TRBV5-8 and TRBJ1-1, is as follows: EAGVTQSPTHLIKTRGQQATLRCSPISGHTSVYWYQQALGLGLQFLLWYDEGEERNRGNFPPRFSGRQFPNYSSELNVNALELEDSALYLCASNSGYRVPEAFFGQGTRLTVV.

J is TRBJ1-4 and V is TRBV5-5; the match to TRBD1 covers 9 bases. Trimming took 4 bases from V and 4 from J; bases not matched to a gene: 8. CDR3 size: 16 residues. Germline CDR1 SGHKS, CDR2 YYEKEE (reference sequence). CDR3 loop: CASSPGQGLGNEKLFF. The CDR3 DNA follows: TGTGCCAGCAGCCCAGGACAGGGGTTGGGTAATGAAAAACTGTTTTTT.

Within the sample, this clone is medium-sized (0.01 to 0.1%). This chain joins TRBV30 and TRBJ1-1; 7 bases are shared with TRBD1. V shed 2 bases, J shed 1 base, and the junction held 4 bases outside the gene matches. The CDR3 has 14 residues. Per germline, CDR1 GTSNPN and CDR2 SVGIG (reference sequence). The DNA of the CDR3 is TGTGCCTGGAGTTTGGGACAGACGAACACTGAAGCTTTCTTT. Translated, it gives CAWSLGQTNTEAFF.

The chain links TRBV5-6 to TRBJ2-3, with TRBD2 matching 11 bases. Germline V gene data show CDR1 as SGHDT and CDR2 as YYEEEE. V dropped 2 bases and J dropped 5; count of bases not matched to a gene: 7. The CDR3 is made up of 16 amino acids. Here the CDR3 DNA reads TGTGCCAGCAGCTTAGGACTAGCGGGCTTGGGAGATACGCAGTATTTT. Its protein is CASSLGLAGLGDTQYF. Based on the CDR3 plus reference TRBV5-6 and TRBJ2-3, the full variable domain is DAGVTQSPTHLIKTRGQQVTLRCSPKSGHDTVSWYQQALGQGPQFIFQYYEEEERQRGNFPDRFSGHQFPNYSSELNVNALLLGDSALYLCASSLGLAGLGDTQYFGPGTRLTVL.

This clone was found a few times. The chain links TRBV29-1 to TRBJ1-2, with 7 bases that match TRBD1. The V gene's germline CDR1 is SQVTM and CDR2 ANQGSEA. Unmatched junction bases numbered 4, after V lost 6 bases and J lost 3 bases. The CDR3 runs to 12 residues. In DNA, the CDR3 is TGCAGCGTCCCCGGGACAGACTATGGCTACACCTTC. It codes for CSVPGTDYGYTF.

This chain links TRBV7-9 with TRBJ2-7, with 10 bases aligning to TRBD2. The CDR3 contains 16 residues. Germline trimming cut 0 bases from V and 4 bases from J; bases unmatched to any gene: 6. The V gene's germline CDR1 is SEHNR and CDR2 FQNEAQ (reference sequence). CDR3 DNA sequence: TGTGCCAGCAGCTTAGCCGGAGGTAGCGGGAGGTACGAGCAGTACTTC. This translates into CASSLAGGSGRYEQYF.

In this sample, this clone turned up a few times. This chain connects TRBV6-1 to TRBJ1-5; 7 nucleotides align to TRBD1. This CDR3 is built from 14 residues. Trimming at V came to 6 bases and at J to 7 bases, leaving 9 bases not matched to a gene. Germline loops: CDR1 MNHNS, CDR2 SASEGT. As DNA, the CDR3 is TGTGCCAGCAGATACAGGGGACGAGGCCAGCCCCAGCATTTT. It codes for CASRYRGRGQPQHF.

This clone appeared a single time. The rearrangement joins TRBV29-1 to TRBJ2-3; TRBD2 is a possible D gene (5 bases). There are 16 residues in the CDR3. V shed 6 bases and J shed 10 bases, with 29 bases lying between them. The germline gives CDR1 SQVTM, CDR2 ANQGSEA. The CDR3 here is CSVAPSGSSTDTPQYF. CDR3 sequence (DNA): TGCAGCGTGGCCCCTTCGGGGAGTAGCACAGATACGCCGCAGTATTTT.

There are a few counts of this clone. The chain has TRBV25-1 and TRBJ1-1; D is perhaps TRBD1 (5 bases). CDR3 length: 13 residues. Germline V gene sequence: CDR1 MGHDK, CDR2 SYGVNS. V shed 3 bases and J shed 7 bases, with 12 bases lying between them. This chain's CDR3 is CASSDPGHREAFF. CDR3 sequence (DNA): TGTGCCAGCAGTGACCCTGGACACCGTGAAGCTTTCTTT.

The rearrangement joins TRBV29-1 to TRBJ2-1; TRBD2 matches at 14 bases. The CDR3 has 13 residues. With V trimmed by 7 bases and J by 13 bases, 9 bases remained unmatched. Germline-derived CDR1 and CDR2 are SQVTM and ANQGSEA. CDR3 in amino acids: CSAPGLAGVIQFF. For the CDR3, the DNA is TGCAGCGCTCCGGGACTAGCGGGAGTGATACAGTTCTTC.

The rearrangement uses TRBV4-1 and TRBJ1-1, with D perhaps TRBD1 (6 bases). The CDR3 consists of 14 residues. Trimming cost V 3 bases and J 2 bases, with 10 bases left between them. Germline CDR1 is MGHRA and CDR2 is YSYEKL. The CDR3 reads CASSQGTKNTEAFF. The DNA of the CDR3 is TGCGCCAGCAGCCAGGGGACAAAAAACACTGAAGCTTTCTTT.

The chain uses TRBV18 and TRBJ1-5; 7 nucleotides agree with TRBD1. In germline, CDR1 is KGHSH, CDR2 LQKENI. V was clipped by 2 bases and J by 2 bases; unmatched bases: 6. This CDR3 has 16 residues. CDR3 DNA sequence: TGTGCCAGCTCACCAATGGGACAGTCGGGCAATCAGCCCCAGCATTTT. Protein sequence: CASSPMGQSGNQPQHF. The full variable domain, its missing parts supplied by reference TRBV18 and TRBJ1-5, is NAGVMQNPRHLVRRRGQEARLRCSPMKGHSHVYWYRQLPEEGLKFMVYLQKENIIDESGMPKERFSAEFPKEGPSILRIQQVVRGDSAAYFCASSPMGQSGNQPQHFGDGTRLSIL.

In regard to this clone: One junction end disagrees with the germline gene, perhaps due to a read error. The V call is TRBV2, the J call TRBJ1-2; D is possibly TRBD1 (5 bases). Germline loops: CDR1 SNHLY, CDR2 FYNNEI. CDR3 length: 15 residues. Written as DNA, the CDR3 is TGTGCCAGCAATATGGAGGTGGGGGGTCCTTATGGCTACCCCTTC. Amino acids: CASNMEVGGPYGYPF.

CDR3 DNA: TGTGCCAGCAGCGGTGGCGGACTGACAGGGGATTATTTTGGCTACACCTTC. Protein: CASSGGGLTGDYFGYTF. The chain recombines TRBV13 with TRBJ1-2; 8 positions agree with TRBD1. The CDR3 consists of 17 residues. The germline CDR1 and CDR2 sequences are PRHDT and FYEKMQ (reference sequence). The V segment lost 5 bases and the J segment 7 bases; nucleotides outside the gene matches: 18.

CDR3 nucleotides: TGTGCTAGTGGTTCCAGGGGGGTTGACGGGGAGCTGTTTTTT. This translates into CASGSRGVDGELFF. The chain couples TRBV12-5 to TRBJ2-2, with a tentative D call TRBD1 (7 bases). CDR3 length: 14 residues. V lost 4 bases, J lost 7 bases, and 13 bases lay in between. Germline V gene data show CDR1 as LGHNT and CDR2 as FRNRAP. The variable domain in full, completed from reference TRBV12-5 and TRBJ2-2, reads DARVTQTPRHKVTEMGQEVTMRCQPILGHNTVFWYRQTMMQGLELLAYFRNRAPLDDSGMPKDRFSAEMPDATLATLKIQPSEPRDSAVYFCASGSRGVDGELFFGEGSRLTVL.

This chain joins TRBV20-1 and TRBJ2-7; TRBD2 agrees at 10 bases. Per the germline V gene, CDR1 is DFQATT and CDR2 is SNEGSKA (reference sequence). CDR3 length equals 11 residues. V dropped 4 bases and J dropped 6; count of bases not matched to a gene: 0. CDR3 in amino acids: CSATSGGEQYF. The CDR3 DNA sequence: TGCAGTGCTACTAGCGGGGGCGAGCAGTACTTC.